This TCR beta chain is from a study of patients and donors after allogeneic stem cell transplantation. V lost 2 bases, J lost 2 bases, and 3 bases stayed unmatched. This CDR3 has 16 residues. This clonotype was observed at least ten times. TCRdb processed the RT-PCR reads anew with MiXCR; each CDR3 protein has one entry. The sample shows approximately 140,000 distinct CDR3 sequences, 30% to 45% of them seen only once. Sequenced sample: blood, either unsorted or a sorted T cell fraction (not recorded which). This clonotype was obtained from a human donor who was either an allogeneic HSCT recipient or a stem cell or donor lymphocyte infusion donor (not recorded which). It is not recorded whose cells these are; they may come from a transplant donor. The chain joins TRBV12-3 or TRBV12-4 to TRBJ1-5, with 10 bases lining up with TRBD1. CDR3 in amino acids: CASSLKGTGGNQPQHF. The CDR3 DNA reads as TGTGCCAGCAGTTTAAAGGGGACAGGGGGCAATCAGCCCCAGCATTTT.